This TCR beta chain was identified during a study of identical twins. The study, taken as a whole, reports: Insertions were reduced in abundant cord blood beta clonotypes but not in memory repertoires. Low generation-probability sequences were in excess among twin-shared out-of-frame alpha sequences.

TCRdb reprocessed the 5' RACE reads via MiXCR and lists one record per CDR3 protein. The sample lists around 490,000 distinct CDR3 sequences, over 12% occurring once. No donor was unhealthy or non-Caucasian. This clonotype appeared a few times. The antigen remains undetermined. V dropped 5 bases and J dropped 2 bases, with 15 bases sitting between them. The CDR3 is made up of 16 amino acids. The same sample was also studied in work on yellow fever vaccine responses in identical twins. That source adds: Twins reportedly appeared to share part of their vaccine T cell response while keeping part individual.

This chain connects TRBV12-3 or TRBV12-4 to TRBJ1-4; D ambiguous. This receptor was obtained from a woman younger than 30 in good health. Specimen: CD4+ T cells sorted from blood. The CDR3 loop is CASSPRGGATNEKLFF. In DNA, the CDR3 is TGTGCCAGCAGTCCCCGGGGAGGAGCCACTAATGAAAAACTGTTTTTT.